This record covers a single T cell receptor (beta chain). The assay was immunoSEQ multiplex PCR, and TCRdb's table has in-frame clones only and misses some. The table lists tens of thousands of clones, 86% of them singletons. The data were obtained in a study of blood T cell repertoires in COVID-19. Overall study: Samples of COVID-19 (acute and convalescent) were obtained from the United States, Italy and Spain. Nucleic acid was either cDNA or gDNA, and it came from T cells, B-cell-depleted T cells, or PBMCs.

The germline V gene encodes CDR1 MGHRA and CDR2 YSYEKL. The V end was cut by 4 bases, the J end by 8 bases, with 12 bases between. This CDR3 comprises 13 residues. The origin of this receptor is a human donor in a cohort sampled during active COVID-19. Material: peripheral blood. V usage is TRBV4-1 and J usage is TRBJ1-3; weak D call: TRBD1 (6 bases). As DNA, the CDR3 is TGCGCCAGCAGCCCAATACAGGGAGACACCATATATTTT. Amino acids: CASSPIQGDTIYF.